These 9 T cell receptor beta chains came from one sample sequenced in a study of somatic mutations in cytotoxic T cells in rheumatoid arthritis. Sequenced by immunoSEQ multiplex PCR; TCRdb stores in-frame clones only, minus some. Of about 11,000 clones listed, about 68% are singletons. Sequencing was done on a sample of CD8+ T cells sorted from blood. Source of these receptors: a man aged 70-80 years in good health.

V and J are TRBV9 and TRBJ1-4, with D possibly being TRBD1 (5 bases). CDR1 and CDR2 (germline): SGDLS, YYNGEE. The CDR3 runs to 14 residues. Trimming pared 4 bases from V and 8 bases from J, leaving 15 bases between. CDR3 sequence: CASSSQRAGEKLFF. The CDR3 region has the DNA TGTGCCAGCAGCTCGCAGAGGGCAGGGGAAAAACTGTTTTTT.

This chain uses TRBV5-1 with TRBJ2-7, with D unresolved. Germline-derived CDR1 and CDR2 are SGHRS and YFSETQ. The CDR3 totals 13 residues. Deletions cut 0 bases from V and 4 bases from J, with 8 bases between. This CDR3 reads CASSLDGVYEQYF. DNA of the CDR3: TGCGCCAGCAGCTTGGATGGCGTATACGAGCAGTACTTC.

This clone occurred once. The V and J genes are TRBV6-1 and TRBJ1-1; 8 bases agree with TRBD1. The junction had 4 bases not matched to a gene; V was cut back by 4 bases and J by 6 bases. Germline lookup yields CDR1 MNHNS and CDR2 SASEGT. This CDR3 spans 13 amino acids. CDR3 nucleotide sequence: TGTGCCAGCAGTGTCGGGACAGGCTCTGAAGCTTTCTTT. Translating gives CASSVGTGSEAFF.

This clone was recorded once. CDR3 loop: CASSRGTGSYNEQFF. The CDR3 nucleotides are TGCGCCAGCAGCCGGGGGACAGGGTCCTACAATGAGCAGTTCTTC. The chain uses TRBV4-3 and TRBJ2-1; 9 bases align to TRBD1. Germline CDR1 LGHNA, CDR2 YSLEER. This CDR3 has 15 amino acids. The V and J ends lost 4 bases and 1 base, in that order; junction bases with no gene match: 2.

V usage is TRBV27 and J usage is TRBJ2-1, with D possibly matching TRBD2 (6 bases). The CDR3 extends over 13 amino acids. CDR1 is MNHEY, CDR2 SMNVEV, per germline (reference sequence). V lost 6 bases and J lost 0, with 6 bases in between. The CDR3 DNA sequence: TGTGCCAGCAGGGACTACTCCTACAATGAGCAGTTCTTC. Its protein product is CASRDYSYNEQFF.

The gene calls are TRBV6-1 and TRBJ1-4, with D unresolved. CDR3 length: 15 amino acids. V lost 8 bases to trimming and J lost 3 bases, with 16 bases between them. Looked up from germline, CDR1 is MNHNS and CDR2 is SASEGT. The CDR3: CASGNVFAANEKLFF. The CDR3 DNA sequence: TGTGCCAGCGGGAATGTTTTCGCAGCTAATGAAAAACTGTTTTTT.

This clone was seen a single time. The CDR3 sequence is CASSLEPATNEKLFF. CDR3 nucleotides: TGTGCCAGCAGTTTAGAGCCTGCAACTAATGAAAAACTGTTTTTT. The chain uses TRBV28 and TRBJ1-4; D remains unclear. Germline lookup yields CDR1 MDHEN and CDR2 SYDVKM. The V gene lost 2 bases and the J gene lost 0 bases, with 7 bases spanning the gap. This CDR3 contains 15 residues.

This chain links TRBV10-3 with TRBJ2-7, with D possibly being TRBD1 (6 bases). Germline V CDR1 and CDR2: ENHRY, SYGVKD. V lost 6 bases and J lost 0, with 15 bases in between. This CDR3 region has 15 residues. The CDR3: CAIRQGYGSSYEQYF. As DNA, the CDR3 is TGTGCCATCAGACAGGGATATGGGAGCTCCTACGAGCAGTACTTC.

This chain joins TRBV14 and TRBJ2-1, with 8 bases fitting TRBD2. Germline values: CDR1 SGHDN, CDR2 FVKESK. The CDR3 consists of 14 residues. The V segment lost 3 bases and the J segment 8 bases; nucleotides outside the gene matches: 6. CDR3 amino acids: CASSHPAGADEQFF. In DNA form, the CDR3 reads TGTGCCAGCAGCCATCCAGCGGGAGCCGATGAGCAGTTCTTC.